This T cell receptor beta chain came from a study of human T cells and chemical hapten exposure. About the study: Patch tests applied 0.01% DPC to the upper back and were scored after 6 days. Cases of alopecia areata, totalis or universalis occurred in a predominantly female patient group.

Ten or more counts support this clonotype. Time point given: patch test 3, about 24 weeks after DPC sensitization. Treatment described: therapeutic diphenylcyclopropenone sensitization with weekly scalp DPC. Phlebotomy was performed prior to application of every patch test. Authors' methods: With a range of 23,224 to 690,600, the median per sample was roughly 97,000 TCRs. TCRdb reanalysed the RACE reads using MiXCR and keeps one entry per CDR3 protein. The V and J calls reflect TCRdb's pipeline rather than the authors' work. The sample records just under 60,000 distinct CDR3 sequences, 9.5% to 15% being singletons. CDR1 and CDR2 from the germline V gene are SQVTM and ANQGSEA. This CDR3 is built from 12 residues. Deletions cut 5 bases from V and 5 bases from J, with 9 bases between.

The sample consisted of whole blood, taken in connection with sensitization to the hapten diphenylcyclopropenone (DPC). The chain uses TRBV29-1 and TRBJ1-4, with D possibly matching TRBD1 (6 bases). The source is a man aged 25 to 45 with alopecia areata. Some clones in this sample may be carry-over from other donors' samples. CDR3 DNA: TGCAGCGTTTCCAGGGGCAATGAAAAACTGTTTTTT. It is translated as CSVSRGNEKLFF.